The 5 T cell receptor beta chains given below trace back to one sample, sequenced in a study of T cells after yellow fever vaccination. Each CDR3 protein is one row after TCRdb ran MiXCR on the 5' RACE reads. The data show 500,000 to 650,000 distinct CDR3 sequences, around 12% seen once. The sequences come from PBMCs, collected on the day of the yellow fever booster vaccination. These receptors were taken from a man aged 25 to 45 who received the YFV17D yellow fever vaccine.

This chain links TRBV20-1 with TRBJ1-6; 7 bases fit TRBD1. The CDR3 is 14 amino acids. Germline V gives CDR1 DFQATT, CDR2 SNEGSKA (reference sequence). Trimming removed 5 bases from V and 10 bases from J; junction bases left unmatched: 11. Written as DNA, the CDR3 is TGCAGTGCTCGACTTACAGGGGCTAACTCACCCCTCCACTTT. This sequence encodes CSARLTGANSPLHF.

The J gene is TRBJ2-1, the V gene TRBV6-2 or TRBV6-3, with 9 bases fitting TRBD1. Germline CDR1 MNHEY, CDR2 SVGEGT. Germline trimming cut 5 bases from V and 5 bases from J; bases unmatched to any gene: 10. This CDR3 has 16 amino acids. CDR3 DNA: TGTGCCAGCAGTGGACAGGGACAGGGCAGGAACAATGAGCAGTTCTTC. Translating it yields CASSGQGQGRNNEQFF.

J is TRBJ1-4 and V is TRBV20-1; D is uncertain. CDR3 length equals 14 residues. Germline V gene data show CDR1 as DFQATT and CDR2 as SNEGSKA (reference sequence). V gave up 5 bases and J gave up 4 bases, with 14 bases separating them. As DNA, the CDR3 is TGCAGTGCTGATGGACGGAGTAGTAATGAAAAACTGTTTTTT. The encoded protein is CSADGRSSNEKLFF.

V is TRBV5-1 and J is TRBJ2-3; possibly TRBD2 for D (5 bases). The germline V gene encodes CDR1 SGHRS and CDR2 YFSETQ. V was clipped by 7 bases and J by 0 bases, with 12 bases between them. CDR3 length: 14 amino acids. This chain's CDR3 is CASRWESSTDTQYF. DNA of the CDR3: TGCGCCAGCCGTTGGGAGTCAAGCACAGATACGCAGTATTTT.

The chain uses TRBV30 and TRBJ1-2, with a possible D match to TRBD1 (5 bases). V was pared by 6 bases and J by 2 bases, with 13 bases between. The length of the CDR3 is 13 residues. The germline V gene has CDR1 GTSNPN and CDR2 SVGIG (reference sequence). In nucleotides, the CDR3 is TGTGCCTGCCGACAGCGAGAGAACTATGGCTACACCTTC. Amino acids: CACRQRENYGYTF.